A single sample gave rise to the 24 T cell receptor beta chains below, sequenced in a study of control samples from healthy donors and cancer patients. Sequencing used immunoSEQ multiplex PCR; TCRdb keeps in-frame clones, though not all of them. The sample shows about 95,000 clones, around four fifths of them seen only once. What was sequenced was blood. These receptors came from a man aged 25-40 years in good health.

Worth noting for this clone: This specimen includes other DNA sequences encoding the same CDR3. CDR3 DNA sequence: TGTGCCTGGAGTGCGGGCGGAACTGAAGCTTTCTTT. Protein product: CAWSAGGTEAFF. The chain has TRBV30 and TRBJ1-1; D unclear. The CDR3 loop spans 12 amino acids. Trimming took 1 base from V and 5 from J, leaving 8 bases between them. Looked up from germline, CDR1 is GTSNPN and CDR2 is SVGIG (reference sequence).

This clone is termed medium-sized. V usage is TRBV5-4 and J usage is TRBJ1-1; D may be TRBD1 (5 bases). This CDR3 is 13 amino acids long. The V end lost 3 bases, the J end lost 7 bases, and 13 bases lay between the germline ends. Germline V CDR1 and CDR2: SGHNT, YYREEE (reference sequence). The CDR3: CASSSRQGHEAFF. In DNA, the CDR3 is TGTGCCAGCAGCTCCCGGCAGGGTCATGAAGCTTTCTTT.

The V and J genes are TRBV30 and TRBJ1-1; D gene unclear. Germline V gene lookup returns CDR1 GTSNPN and CDR2 SVGIG (reference sequence). The CDR3 sequence is 10 residues long. V lost 2 bases and J 11 bases, leaving 9 bases between the germline ends. CDR3 nucleotides: TGTGCCTGGAGTAGACGGTGGGCTTTCTTT. Protein product: CAWSRRWAFF.

The gene calls are TRBV6-5 and TRBJ2-6; D gene unclear. In germline, CDR1 is MNHEY, CDR2 SVGAGI. V gave up 7 bases and J gave up 4 bases, with 8 bases separating them. CDR3 length equals 13 residues. The CDR3 loop is CASTTRGANVLTF. CDR3 in DNA: TGTGCCAGCACTACAAGAGGGGCCAACGTCCTGACTTTC.

The chain joins TRBV30 to TRBJ1-2, with D perhaps TRBD1 (5 bases). This CDR3 has 11 amino acids. V was clipped by 5 bases and J by 3 bases, with 7 bases between them. CDR1 is GTSNPN and CDR2 is SVGIG in the germline V gene (reference sequence). DNA for the CDR3: TGTGCCTGGGACAGTGACTATGGCTACACCTTC. It specifies CAWDSDYGYTF. Together with reference TRBV30 and TRBJ1-2, the CDR3 gives the full variable domain: SQTIHQWPATLVQPVGSPLSLECTVEGTSNPNLYWYRQAAGRGLQLLFYSVGIGQISSEVPQNLSASRPQDRQFILSSKKLLLSDSGFYLCAWDSDYGYTFGSGTRLTVV.

This clone turned up a few times. CDR3 sequence: CAWSVNGETGNTIYF. In DNA form, the CDR3 reads TGTGCCTGGAGTGTAAATGGTGAGACTGGAAACACCATATATTTT. This chain joins TRBV30 and TRBJ1-3, with unresolved D. In germline, CDR1 is GTSNPN, CDR2 SVGIG (reference sequence). The CDR3 has 15 residues. Trimming shortened V by 0 bases and J by 2 bases, and 11 bases separated the two germline ends.

This clone occurred once. The chain recombines TRBV6-2 or TRBV6-3 with TRBJ2-3; D remains unclear. V lost 2 bases and J 1 base, leaving 4 bases between the germline ends. The length of the CDR3 is 13 residues. Looked up from germline, CDR1 is MNHEY and CDR2 is SVGEGT. This CDR3 is CASSYDGTDTQYF. The CDR3 DNA sequence: TGTGCCAGCAGTTACGACGGCACAGATACGCAGTATTTT.

The V call is TRBV21-1, the J call TRBJ1-3. TRBV21-1 is listed as a pseudogene. The CDR3 totals 15 residues. CDR3 residues: CASSKGGLSGNTIYF. DNA of the CDR3: TGTGCCAGCAGCAAAGGGGGACTCTCTGGAAACACCATATATTTT.

The chain carries TRBV7-9 and TRBJ1-5; D gene ambiguous. CDR3 length: 14 residues. Germline V lookup: CDR1 SEHNR, CDR2 FQNEAQ (reference sequence). Between the trimmed V and J ends, which lost 5 bases and 4 bases, there was a span of 12 bases. The CDR3 is CASSPLRGNQPQHF. In nucleotides, the CDR3 is TGTGCCAGCAGCCCACTGAGAGGGAATCAGCCCCAGCATTTT.

This sequence joins TRBV9 and TRBJ2-6; the D call may be TRBD1 or TRBD2 (6 bases each). The CDR3 extends over 18 amino acids. From germline, CDR1 is SGDLS and CDR2 YYNGEE. Trimming took off 0 bases at V and 0 bases at J, with 13 bases between the two ends. In DNA form, the CDR3 reads TGTGCCAGCAGCGTAGTAGGGGGGCCGTTCTCTGGGGCCAACGTCCTGACTTTC. Protein: CASSVVGGPFSGANVLTF. Combining the CDR3 with reference TRBV9 and TRBJ2-6 gives the whole variable domain DSGVTQTPKHLITATGQRVTLRCSPRSGDLSVYWYQQSLDQGLQFLIQYYNGEERAKGNILERFSAQQFPDLHSELNLSSLELGDSALYFCASSVVGGPFSGANVLTFGAGSRLTVL.

This clone was seen once. This chain connects TRBV12-3 or TRBV12-4 to TRBJ1-1, with D possibly TRBD1 on 6 matching bases. The germline V and J ends were trimmed by 2 bases and 4 bases, with 8 bases remaining between them. The CDR3 runs to 13 residues. The CDR3 DNA reads TGTGCCAGCAGTTTACACAGGGCCACTGAAGCTTTCTTT. This encodes CASSLHRATEAFF.

The chain joins TRBV5-1 to TRBJ1-1; D is unclear. V was trimmed by 6 bases and J by 1 base, leaving 13 bases between them. The CDR3 is made up of 14 amino acids. Germline assignment: CDR1 SGHRS and CDR2 YFSETQ. In DNA form, the CDR3 reads TGCGCCAGCACCCTTGGATCAGGGAACACTGAAGCTTTCTTT. Translation gives CASTLGSGNTEAFF.

The chain has TRBV28 and TRBJ1-4, with D possibly being TRBD1 (6 bases). Germline assignment: CDR1 MDHEN and CDR2 SYDVKM. V was pared by 6 bases and J by 2 bases, with 19 bases between. The CDR3 sequence is 17 residues long. The CDR3 DNA follows: TGTGCCAGCAGACAGAACGACAGGAAAAGGACTAATGAAAAACTGTTTTTT. Translation: CASRQNDRKRTNEKLFF.

This clone was recorded a few times. The chain recombines TRBV2 with TRBJ1-1; no clear D gene. Trimming took 6 bases from V and 1 from J, leaving 15 bases between them. CDR3 size: 15 residues. Germline V gives CDR1 SNHLY, CDR2 FYNNEI. CDR3 residues: CASRKSFIQNTEAFF. The CDR3 DNA follows: TGTGCCAGCAGGAAAAGTTTCATTCAGAACACTGAAGCTTTCTTT. Supplemented by reference TRBV2 and TRBJ1-1, the full variable domain reads EPEVTQTPSHQVTQMGQEVILRCVPISNHLYFYWYRQILGQKVEFLVSFYNNEISEKSEIFDDQFSVERPDGSNFTLKIRSTKLEDSAMYFCASRKSFIQNTEAFFGQGTRLTVV.

The CDR3 coding sequence is TGTGCCAGCAGCTGGGGGGCAAATCAGCCCCAGCATTTT. It encodes CASSWGANQPQHF. This chain links TRBV5-6 with TRBJ1-5, with a weak D call TRBD1 (6 bases). This CDR3 spans 13 amino acids. With 3 bases removed from V and 4 bases from J, the gap between germline ends came to 8 bases. Germline values: CDR1 SGHDT, CDR2 YYEEEE.

This chain connects TRBV7-6 to TRBJ2-5; the D call may be TRBD1 or TRBD2 (5 bases each). The CDR3 is 16 residues long. The germline V gene encodes CDR1 SGHVS and CDR2 FNYEAQ. Trimming removed 4 bases from V and 2 bases from J, with 17 bases in between. CDR3 nucleotide sequence: TGTGCCAGCAGCTCTTTCCGTGGGGGAACACAAGAGACCCAGTACTTC. The encoded protein is CASSSFRGGTQETQYF.

V usage is TRBV5-1 and J usage is TRBJ2-3; D is perhaps TRBD2 (6 bases). Germline V lookup: CDR1 SGHRS, CDR2 YFSETQ. Trimming cost V 3 bases and J 2 bases, with 13 bases left between them. The CDR3 consists of 15 residues. The CDR3 is CASSYRAGSTDTQYF. As DNA, the CDR3 is TGCGCCAGCAGCTACCGAGCGGGCTCCACAGATACGCAGTATTTT.

This chain joins TRBV2 and TRBJ2-2, with TRBD1 matching over 10 bases. The CDR3 runs to 15 residues. V lost 4 bases and J lost 7; bases outside the gene matches: 6. Germline CDR1 is SNHLY and CDR2 is FYNNEI. The CDR3 loop is CASSGQTGGGGELFF. The CDR3 DNA is TGTGCCAGCAGTGGTCAGACAGGGGGCGGCGGGGAGCTGTTTTTT. The complete variable domain, with remaining parts taken from reference TRBV2 and TRBJ2-2, reads EPEVTQTPSHQVTQMGQEVILRCVPISNHLYFYWYRQILGQKVEFLVSFYNNEISEKSEIFDDQFSVERPDGSNFTLKIRSTKLEDSAMYFCASSGQTGGGGELFFGEGSRLTVL.

The J gene is TRBJ1-2, the V gene TRBV19, with D perhaps matching TRBD1 (5 bases). The CDR3 length is 14 residues. Germline CDR1 and CDR2: LNHDA and SQIVND (reference sequence). V lost 4 bases and J lost 8, with 17 bases in between. CDR3 coding DNA: TGTGCCAGTAGTAGCACCGGGACCCAAGAAGGCTACACCTTC. This gives the protein CASSSTGTQEGYTF.

This clone was recorded once. The chain employs TRBV25-1 and TRBJ1-1, with D possibly TRBD1 on 5 matching bases. CDR1 and CDR2 from the germline V gene are MGHDK and SYGVNS. Trimming stripped 3 bases from V and 9 bases from J, with 17 bases between. The CDR3 runs 14 residues. The CDR3 DNA reads as TGTGCCAGCAGTGATAACATCGTAACAGGAAAAGCTTTCTTT. This translates into CASSDNIVTGKAFF.

The chain has TRBV2 and TRBJ1-1; D is perhaps TRBD1 (6 bases). Germline CDR1 SNHLY, CDR2 FYNNEI. CDR3 length: 14 amino acids. The ends were cut back, 8 bases at V and 6 bases at J, with 19 bases in the middle. CDR3 amino acids: CASGEILQGAEAFF. The DNA of the CDR3 is TGTGCCAGCGGGGAGATTTTACAGGGAGCTGAAGCTTTCTTT.

V and J are TRBV4-1 and TRBJ2-3; no reliable D call. This CDR3 has 13 amino acids. From germline, CDR1 is MGHRA and CDR2 YSYEKL. The ends were cut back, 0 bases at V and 7 bases at J, with 8 bases in the middle. This CDR3 reads CASSQEAGYTQYF. DNA for the CDR3: TGCGCCAGCAGCCAAGAGGCCGGGTATACGCAGTATTTT.

The chain carries TRBV6-1 and TRBJ1-2; possibly TRBD1 for D (6 bases). CDR1 and CDR2 (germline): MNHNS, SASEGT. CDR3 length: 12 residues. Trimming took 2 bases from V and 8 from J, leaving 9 bases between them. CDR3 in amino acids: CASSEQGRGYTF. The CDR3 nucleotides are TGTGCCAGCAGTGAACAGGGGAGAGGCTACACCTTC.

This chain connects TRBV3-1 (or the pseudogene TRBV3-2) to TRBJ2-7; D gene uncertain. Germline V lookup: CDR1 LGHDT, CDR2 YNNKEL (reference sequence). The V end was cut by 4 bases, the J end by 6 bases, with 10 bases between. The CDR3 length is 12 residues. CDR3 amino acids: CASSRAVAEQYF. Written as DNA, the CDR3 is TGTGCCAGCAGCCGCGCGGTGGCCGAGCAGTACTTC.